The entry below describes one T cell receptor (beta chain). Method: immunoSEQ multiplex PCR; TCRdb's copy keeps in-frame clones and lacks some. The data contain tens of thousands of clones, approximately 91% of them singletons. These data belong to a study of identifying expanded T cells in peripheral blood. CDR3 size: 13 residues. Trimming at V came to 3 bases and at J to 5 bases, leaving 6 bases not matched to a gene. Germline CDR1 GTSNPN, CDR2 SVGIG (reference sequence). The TCR originated in a person between 18 and 75 years old in good health. The V and J genes are TRBV30 and TRBJ2-5; TRBD2 matches at 7 bases. Sample: blood. The CDR3: CAWSLWGGETQYF. In DNA form, the CDR3 reads TGTGCCTGGAGCCTGTGGGGGGGGGAGACCCAGTACTTC.